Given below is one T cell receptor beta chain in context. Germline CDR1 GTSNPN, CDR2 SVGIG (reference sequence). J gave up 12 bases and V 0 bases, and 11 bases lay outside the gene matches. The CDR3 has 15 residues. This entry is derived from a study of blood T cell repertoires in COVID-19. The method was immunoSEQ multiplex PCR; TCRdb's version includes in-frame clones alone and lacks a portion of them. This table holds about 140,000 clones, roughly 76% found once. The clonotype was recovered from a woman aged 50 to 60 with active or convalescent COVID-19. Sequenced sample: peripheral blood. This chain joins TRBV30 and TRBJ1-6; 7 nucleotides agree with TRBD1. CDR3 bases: TGTGCCTGGAGTGTACCAGGGGGTTTGAGTGGACCCCTCCACTTT. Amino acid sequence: CAWSVPGGLSGPLHF.